The rows below give T cell receptor beta chains drawn from one sample of a study of memory CD4+ T cells and cytomegalovirus serostatus. Libraries were prepared by immunoSEQ multiplex PCR; TCRdb keeps only in-frame clonotypes and omits some of them. The sample lists around 30,000 clones, around 76% occurring once. The sample comprised memory CD4+ T cells from blood. The receptors were sampled from an adult in good health and CMV-seronegative. Some clones in this sample may be carry-over from other donors' samples. The CDR3 runs from the conserved cysteine through the conserved F or W. A D gene is named only where the DNA matches it firmly. Clone size is stated in some rows and not others, as once, few, many or a class when expanded.

V gene: TRBV6-1
J gene: TRBJ1-3
D gene: .
clone size: .
CDR3 DNA: TGTGCCAGCAGTGAAGGGGCCGGATGGGGAAACACCATATATTTT
CDR3 protein: CASSEGAGWGNTIYF

V gene: TRBV10-3
J gene: TRBJ1-1
D gene: .
clone size: once
CDR3 DNA: TGTGCCATCAGCACGGACAGAGAAGTGCCTGAAGCTTTCTTT
CDR3 protein: CAISTDREVPEAFF

V gene: TRBV30
J gene: TRBJ1-2
D gene: .
clone size: .
CDR3 DNA: TGTGCCTGGAGCGCCATGACGGTCAACTATGGCTACACCTTC
CDR3 protein: CAWSAMTVNYGYTF

V gene: TRBV6-5
J gene: TRBJ1-2
D gene: .
clone size: few
CDR3 DNA: TGTGCCAGCAGTTACGGCATCTCTAACTATGGCTACACCTTC
CDR3 protein: CASSYGISNYGYTF

V gene: TRBV9
J gene: TRBJ2-7
D gene: TRBD1
clone size: .
CDR3 DNA: TGTGCCAGCAGCCCCAGGACAGGTCCCTACGAGCAGTACTTC
CDR3 protein: CASSPRTGPYEQYF

V gene: TRBV19
J gene: TRBJ2-5
D gene: TRBD2
clone size: .
CDR3 DNA: TGTGCCAGTAGGGGCGGGGGTCCGGAGACCCAGTACTTC
CDR3 protein: CASRGGGPETQYF

V gene: TRBV4-1
J gene: TRBJ2-1
D gene: .
clone size: .
CDR3 DNA: TGCGCCAGCAGCCAAAGTGAGGCAGAGCAGTTCTTC
CDR3 protein: CASSQSEAEQFF

V gene: TRBV29-1
J gene: TRBJ1-6
D gene: TRBD1
clone size: .
CDR3 DNA: TGCAGCGTTGCGGCAGGGGGATATAGCTCCTATAATTCACCCCTCCACTTT
CDR3 protein: CSVAAGGYSSYNSPLHF

V gene: TRBV6-6
J gene: TRBJ2-1
D gene: TRBD1
clone size: once
CDR3 DNA: TGTGCCAGCAGTCAGGGACAGAGCTACAATGAGCAGTTCTTC
CDR3 protein: CASSQGQSYNEQFF

V gene: TRBV11-2
J gene: TRBJ2-3
D gene: .
clone size: .
CDR3 DNA: TGTGCCAGCAGCTCAAGAGGGGGGGATACGCAGTATTTT
CDR3 protein: CASSSRGGDTQYF

V gene: TRBV6-1
J gene: TRBJ2-5
D gene: .
clone size: .
CDR3 DNA: TGTGCCAGCAGTGAAGGACCGGAAGAGACCCAGTACTTC
CDR3 protein: CASSEGPEETQYF

V gene: TRBV11-2
J gene: TRBJ1-6
D gene: TRBD1
clone size: few
CDR3 DNA: TGTGCCAGCAGCTGGACAGGAAATAATTCACCCCTCCACTTT
CDR3 protein: CASSWTGNNSPLHF

V gene: TRBV6-1
J gene: TRBJ1-4
D gene: .
clone size: .
CDR3 DNA: TGTGCCAGCAGTGCTAGGGAGGATGAAAAACTGTTTTTT
CDR3 protein: CASSAREDEKLFF

V gene: TRBV11-1
J gene: TRBJ2-5
D gene: TRBD2
clone size: .
CDR3 DNA: TGTGCCAGCAGCTTACCATTAGCGGGCCAAGAGACCCAGTACTTC
CDR3 protein: CASSLPLAGQETQYF

V gene: TRBV29-1
J gene: TRBJ2-5
D gene: .
clone size: .
CDR3 DNA: TGCAGCGTTCAGGGACTGGGACAAGAGACCCAGTACTTC
CDR3 protein: CSVQGLGQETQYF

V gene: TRBV5-1
J gene: TRBJ2-7
D gene: .
clone size: .
CDR3 DNA: TGCGCCAGCAGCTCTACAACAGGGATTCCCGAGCAGTACTTC
CDR3 protein: CASSSTTGIPEQYF

V gene: TRBV19
J gene: TRBJ1-2
D gene: .
clone size: .
CDR3 DNA: TGTGCCAGTAGTATTTCGACAGTCGTCGGCTACACCTTC
CDR3 protein: CASSISTVVGYTF